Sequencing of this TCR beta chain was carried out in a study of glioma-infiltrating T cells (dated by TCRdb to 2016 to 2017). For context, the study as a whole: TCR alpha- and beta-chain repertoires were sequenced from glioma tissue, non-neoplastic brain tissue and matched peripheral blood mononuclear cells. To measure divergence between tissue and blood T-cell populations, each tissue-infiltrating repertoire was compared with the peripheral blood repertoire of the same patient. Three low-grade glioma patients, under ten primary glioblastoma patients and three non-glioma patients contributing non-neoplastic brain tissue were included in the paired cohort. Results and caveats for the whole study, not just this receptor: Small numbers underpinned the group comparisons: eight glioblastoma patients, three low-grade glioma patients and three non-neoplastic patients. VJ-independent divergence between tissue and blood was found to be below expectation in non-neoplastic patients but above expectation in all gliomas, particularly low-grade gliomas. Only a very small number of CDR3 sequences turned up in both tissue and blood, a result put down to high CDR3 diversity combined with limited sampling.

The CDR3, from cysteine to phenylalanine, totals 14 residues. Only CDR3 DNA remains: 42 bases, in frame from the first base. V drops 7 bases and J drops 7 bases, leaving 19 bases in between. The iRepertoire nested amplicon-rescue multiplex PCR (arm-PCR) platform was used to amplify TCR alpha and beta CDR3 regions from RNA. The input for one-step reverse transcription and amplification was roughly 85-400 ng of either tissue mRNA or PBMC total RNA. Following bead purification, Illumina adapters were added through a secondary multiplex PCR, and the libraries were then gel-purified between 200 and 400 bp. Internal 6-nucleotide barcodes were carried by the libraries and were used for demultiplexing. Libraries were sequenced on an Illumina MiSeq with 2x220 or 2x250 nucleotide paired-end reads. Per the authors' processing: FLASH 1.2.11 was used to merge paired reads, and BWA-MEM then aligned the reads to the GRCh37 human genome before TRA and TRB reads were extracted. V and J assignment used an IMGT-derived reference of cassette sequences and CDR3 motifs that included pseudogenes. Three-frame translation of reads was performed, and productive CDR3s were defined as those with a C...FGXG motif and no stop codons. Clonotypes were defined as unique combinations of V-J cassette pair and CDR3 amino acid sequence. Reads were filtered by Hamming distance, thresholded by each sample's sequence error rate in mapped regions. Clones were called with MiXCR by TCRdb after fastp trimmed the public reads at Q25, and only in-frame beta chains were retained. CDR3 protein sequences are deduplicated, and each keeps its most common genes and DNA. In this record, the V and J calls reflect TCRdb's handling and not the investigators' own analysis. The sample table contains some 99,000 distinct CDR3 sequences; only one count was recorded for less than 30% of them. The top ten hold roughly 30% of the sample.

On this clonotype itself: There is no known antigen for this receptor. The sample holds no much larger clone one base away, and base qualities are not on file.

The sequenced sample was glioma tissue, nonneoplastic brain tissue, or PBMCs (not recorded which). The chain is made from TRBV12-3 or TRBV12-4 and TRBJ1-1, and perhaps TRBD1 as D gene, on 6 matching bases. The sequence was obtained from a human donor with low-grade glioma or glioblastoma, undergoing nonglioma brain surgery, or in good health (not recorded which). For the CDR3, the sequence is CASIPRGGGFEAFF. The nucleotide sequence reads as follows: TGTGCCAGCATCCCGAGAGGGGGAGGGTTTGAAGCTTTCTTT.